This is a list of T cell receptor beta chains from one sample in a study of shared clonotypes between healthy human individuals. Here immunoSEQ multiplex PCR was the method, and the copy in TCRdb shows in-frame clones only, minus some. The sample shows 980,000 or so clones, around 80% of them seen only once. The sequenced sample was memory CD4+ T cells sorted from blood. These receptors were taken from a man younger than 35 in good health. Both conserved end residues are part of each CDR3. The D gene is left open where the match is weak. Clone size is shown for a subset of rows, as once, few, many or a class of expanded clone.

few | TRBJ1-2 | . | TRBV6-1 | CASRMDANYGYTF | TGTGCCAGCAGAATGGACGCTAACTATGGCTACACCTTC
. | TRBJ1-6 | . | TRBV7-2 | CASSFDRYNSPLHF | TGTGCCAGCAGCTTCGACAGGTATAATTCACCCCTCCACTTT
. | TRBJ2-5 | TRBD1 | TRBV29-1 | CSANQGQGAETQYF | TGCAGCGCCAACCAGGGACAGGGAGCAGAGACCCAGTACTTC
. | TRBJ2-3 | TRBD2 | TRBV27 | CASYPRGGGNTDTQYF | TGTGCCAGCTACCCCCGCGGGGGGGGGAACACAGATACGCAGTATTTT
. | TRBJ1-6 | TRBD1 | TRBV10-3 | CAISVGTAETLHF | TGTGCCATCAGCGTTGGGACAGCCGAAACCCTCCACTTT
. | TRBJ2-6 | . | TRBV4-1 | CASSQGEGAGANVLTF | TGCGCCAGCAGCCAAGGAGAGGGAGCTGGGGCCAACGTCCTGACTTTC
. | TRBJ1-1 | TRBD1 | TRBV10-1 | CASGDRGPPPNTEAFF | TGCGCCAGCGGGGACAGGGGGCCCCCCCCTAACACTGAAGCTTTCTTT
. | TRBJ2-5 | . | TRBV5-4 | CASSLGGIQETQYF | TGTGCCAGCAGCTTGGGCGGGATTCAAGAGACCCAGTACTTC
once | TRBJ2-3 | TRBD2 | TRBV5-1 | CASSLGGWTSGSTDTQYF | TGCGCCAGCAGCTTGGGAGGTTGGACTAGCGGGAGCACAGATACGCAGTATTTT
. | TRBJ2-7 | . | TRBV6-6 | CASSYGRVYEQYF | TGTGCCAGCAGTTACGGCAGGGTGTACGAGCAGTACTTC
. | TRBJ1-4 | TRBD1 | TRBV30 | CAWTRQGGEKLFF | TGTGCCTGGACCCGACAGGGAGGTGAAAAACTGTTTTTT
. | TRBJ2-4 | . | TRBV7-2 | CASSLGGLQVGDIQYF | TGTGCCAGCAGCTTAGGGGGACTTCAGGTGGGCGACATTCAGTACTTC
. | TRBJ2-3 | . | TRBV10-2 | CASSESNTLTDTQYF | TGCGCCAGCAGTGAGTCTAATACGCTCACAGATACGCAGTATTTT
. | TRBJ1-6 | . | TRBV6-1 | CASRDLSNSPLHF | TGTGCCAGCAGGGATTTGAGTAATTCACCCCTCCACTTT
. | TRBJ2-3 | . | TRBV6-6 | CASSYRAGASTDTQYF | TGTGCCAGCAGTTACCGCGCCGGGGCGAGCACAGATACGCAGTATTTT
once | TRBJ2-1 | TRBD2 | TRBV18 | CASSPTSGGVYNEQFF | TGTGCCAGCTCACCGACTAGCGGGGGTGTCTACAATGAGCAGTTCTTC
. | TRBJ1-6 | . | TRBV30 | CAWSDGGLQNSPLHF | TGTGCCTGGAGTGACGGGGGACTTCAAAATTCACCCCTCCACTTT
. | TRBJ1-6 | . | TRBV27 | CASSFPYNSPLHF | TGTGCCAGCAGTTTTCCCTATAATTCACCCCTCCACTTT
. | TRBJ2-5 | . | TRBV30 | CAGQAQETQYF | TGTGCCGGCCAGGCGCAAGAGACCCAGTACTTC
. | TRBJ1-5 | . | TRBV7-2 | CASSLDHSNQPQHF | TGTGCCAGCAGCTTAGACCATAGCAATCAGCCCCAGCATTTT
once | TRBJ2-1 | . | TRBV7-8 | CASSLVLAPSSGSYNEQFF | TGTGCCAGCAGCTTAGTCCTAGCGCCCTCATCGGGTTCCTACAATGAGCAGTTCTTC
. | TRBJ2-7 | . | TRBV6-5 | CASNKDSSLYEQYF | TGTGCCAGCAACAAGGACAGTAGTCTCTACGAGCAGTACTTC
. | TRBJ2-5 | . | TRBV7-2 | CASSLEGPATRSETQYF | TGTGCCAGCAGCTTAGAGGGCCCCGCTACTAGGTCGGAGACCCAGTACTTC
once | TRBJ2-1 | TRBD2 | TRBV9 | CASSGEVSGGYSEQFF | TGTGCCAGCAGCGGAGAAGTGTCGGGAGGATACAGTGAGCAGTTCTTC
. | TRBJ1-1 | TRBD1 | TRBV28 | CASSLGGGSYLKTGERAFF | TGTGCCAGCAGCCTAGGGGGAGGGAGCTACCTCAAGACAGGGGAGCGAGCTTTCTTT
once | TRBJ1-3 | . | TRBV9 | CASSVATMGGNTIYF | TGTGCCAGCAGCGTAGCTACTATGGGAGGAAACACCATATATTTT
. | TRBJ2-1 | . | TRBV4-1 | CASSQGAQAYNEQFF | TGCGCCAGCAGCCAAGGGGCGCAGGCCTACAATGAGCAGTTCTTC
. | TRBJ2-7 | . | TRBV5-6 | CASSGRTNKQYF | TGTGCCAGCAGCGGCCGGACTAATAAGCAGTACTTC
. | TRBJ2-1 | . | TRBV4-1 | CASSRKAGEADEQFF | TGCGCCAGCAGCCGAAAGGCAGGGGAGGCGGATGAGCAGTTCTTC
. | TRBJ1-2 | TRBD1 | TRBV6-5 | CASGTGFYGYTF | TGTGCCAGCGGGACAGGGTTCTATGGCTACACCTTC
. | TRBJ2-7 | . | TRBV9 | CASSPGWAGSYEQYF | TGTGCCAGCAGCCCTGGGTGGGCAGGGTCCTACGAGCAGTACTTC
few | TRBJ1-4 | . | TRBV5-1 | CASSSPDSLKLFF | TGCGCCAGCAGCTCCCCAGACAGTCTAAAACTGTTTTTT
. | TRBJ2-7 | . | TRBV4-1 | CASPLYAGFYEQYF | TGCGCCAGCCCTTTGTACGCGGGCTTCTACGAGCAGTACTTC
few | TRBJ1-5 | . | TRBV5-1 | CASSLDAGRNQPQHF | TGCGCCAGCAGCTTGGACGCGGGGCGCAATCAGCCCCAGCATTTT
. | TRBJ1-2 | . | TRBV27 | CASSFGQGGGYTF | TGTGCCAGCAGTTTCGGGCAGGGAGGTGGCTACACCTTC
. | TRBJ1-1 | . | TRBV28 | CASSPGNRDTEAFF | TGTGCCAGCAGTCCAGGGAATAGGGACACTGAAGCTTTCTTT
. | TRBJ2-5 | TRBD2 | TRBV7-2 | CASSSGTKVRETQYF | TGTGCCAGCAGCTCGGGGACTAAAGTTAGGGAGACCCAGTACTTC
. | TRBJ1-4 | . | TRBV25-1 | CASSVGALGEKLFF | TGTGCCAGCAGTGTGGGGGCTCTTGGTGAAAAACTGTTTTTT
. | TRBJ2-5 | . | TRBV5-1 | CASSLSGSQETQYF | TGCGCCAGCAGCTTGTCGGGATCCCAAGAGACCCAGTACTTC
. | TRBJ1-1 | . | TRBV6-6 | CASRQGMNTEAFF | TGTGCCAGCAGACAGGGAATGAACACTGAAGCTTTCTTT
. | TRBJ1-2 | TRBD1 | TRBV20-1 | CSAGGQYGYTF | TGCAGTGCGGGGGGACAGTATGGCTACACCTTC
. | TRBJ2-7 | TRBD2 | TRBV5-1 | CASSLASGRGEQYF | TGCGCCAGCAGCTTGGCTAGCGGGAGGGGCGAGCAGTACTTC
. | TRBJ2-1 | . | TRBV5-4 | CASSSSTTLIYNEQFF | TGTGCCAGCAGCTCCTCCACGACTCTAATCTACAATGAGCAGTTCTTC
. | TRBJ2-2 | . | TRBV14 | CASSLIQGAGELFF | TGTGCCAGCAGCCTCATTCAGGGTGCCGGGGAGCTGTTTTTT
. | TRBJ1-2 | . | TRBV7-9 | CASSLGQARGVDDTF | TGTGCCAGCAGCTTAGGACAGGCGCGAGGGGTGGATGACACCTTC
. | TRBJ2-2 | TRBD2 | TRBV18 | CASSPLTSGGIGTGELFF | TGTGCCAGCTCACCACTGACTAGCGGGGGGATCGGCACCGGGGAGCTGTTTTTT
. | TRBJ2-7 | . | TRBV10-2 | CASSQMLEQYF | TGCGCCAGCAGTCAGATGCTGGAGCAGTACTTC